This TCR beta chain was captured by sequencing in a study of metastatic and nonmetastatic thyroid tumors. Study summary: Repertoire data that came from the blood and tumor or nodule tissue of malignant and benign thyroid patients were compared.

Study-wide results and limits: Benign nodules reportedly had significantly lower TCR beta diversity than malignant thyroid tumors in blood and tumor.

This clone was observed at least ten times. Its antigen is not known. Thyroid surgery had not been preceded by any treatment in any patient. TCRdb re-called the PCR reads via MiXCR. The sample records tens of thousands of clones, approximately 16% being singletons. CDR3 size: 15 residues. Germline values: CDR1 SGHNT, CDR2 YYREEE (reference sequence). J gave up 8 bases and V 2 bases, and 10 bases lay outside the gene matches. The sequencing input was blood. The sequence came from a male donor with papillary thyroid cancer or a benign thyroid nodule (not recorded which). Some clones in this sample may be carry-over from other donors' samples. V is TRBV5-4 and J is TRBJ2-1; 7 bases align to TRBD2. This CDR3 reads CASSFGSGGSHEQFF. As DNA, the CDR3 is TGTGCCAGCAGCTTTGGCTCGGGAGGTTCCCATGAGCAGTTCTTC. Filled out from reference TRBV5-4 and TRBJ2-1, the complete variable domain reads ETGVTQSPTHLIKTRGQQVTLRCSSQSGHNTVSWYQQALGQGPQFIFQYYREEENGRGNFPPRFSGLQFPNYSSELNVNALELDDSALYLCASSFGSGGSHEQFFGPGTRLTVL.